In this sample, the clone carrying this T cell receptor beta chain is large (0.1 to 1%). Its antigen remains unknown. Libraries were prepared by immunoSEQ multiplex PCR; TCRdb keeps only in-frame clonotypes and omits some of them. The sample records several hundred clones, 23% being singletons. The data originate from a study of CD4 T cell repertoires in COVID-19. CFSE-labeled cells were stimulated with autologous monocytes plus recombinant SARS-CoV-2 spike or nucleoprotein. V trimming: 8 bases; J trimming: 6 bases; junction bases outside the gene matches: 13. The CDR3 loop spans 16 amino acids. Germline CDR1 SGHVS, CDR2 FQNEAQ.

The sequenced sample was central memory CD4+ T cells, cultured in vitro, obtained after recovery from COVID-19. This sequence originates from a human donor who had COVID-19. The genes are TRBV7-8 and TRBJ2-2; 9 nucleotides align to TRBD2. This CDR3 is CASGSEIAGVSGELFF. The CDR3 DNA reads as TGTGCCAGCGGATCGGAAATAGCGGGAGTGTCCGGGGAGCTGTTTTTT.